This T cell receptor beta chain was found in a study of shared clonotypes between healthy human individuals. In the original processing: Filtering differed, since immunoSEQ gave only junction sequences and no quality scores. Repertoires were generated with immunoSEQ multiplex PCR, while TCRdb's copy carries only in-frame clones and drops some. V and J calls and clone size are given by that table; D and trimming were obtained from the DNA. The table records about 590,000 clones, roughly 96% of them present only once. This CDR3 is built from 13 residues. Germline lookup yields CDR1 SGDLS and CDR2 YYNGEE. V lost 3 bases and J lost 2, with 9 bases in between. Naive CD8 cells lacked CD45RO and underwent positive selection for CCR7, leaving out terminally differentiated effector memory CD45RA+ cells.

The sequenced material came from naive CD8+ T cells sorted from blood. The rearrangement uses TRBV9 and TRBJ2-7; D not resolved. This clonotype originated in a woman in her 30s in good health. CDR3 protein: CASSGTVPYEQYF. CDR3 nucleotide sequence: TGTGCCAGCAGCGGCACTGTCCCCTACGAGCAGTACTTC.